These 22 T cell receptor beta chains were all obtained from the same sample, sequenced in a study of blood T cell repertoires in COVID-19. Data came from immunoSEQ multiplex PCR; TCRdb stores just in-frame clones and leaves some out. The table shows about 320,000 clones, with about 85% occurring only once. The source material was PBMCs or T cells enriched from blood (not recorded which). These receptors all come from a woman aged 25 to 39 who had been exposed to COVID-19.

The sample holds one count of this clone. The gene calls are TRBV9 and TRBJ2-2; D may be TRBD1 (6 bases). Germline V gene sequence: CDR1 SGDLS, CDR2 YYNGEE. V was shortened by 0 bases and J by 4 bases, with 10 bases between the two germline ends. The CDR3 is 15 amino acids. CDR3 protein: CASSVEGTLTGELFF. The CDR3 coding sequence is TGTGCCAGCAGCGTAGAAGGGACACTCACCGGGGAGCTGTTTTTT.

The chain has TRBV5-1 and TRBJ2-2; D is unclear. V shed 0 bases and J shed 7 bases, with 7 bases lying between them. The germline gives CDR1 SGHRS, CDR2 YFSETQ. This CDR3 contains 13 residues. DNA of the CDR3: TGCGCCAGCAGCTTGGCTTTTAACGGGGAGCTGTTTTTT. Translating it yields CASSLAFNGELFF.

The chain joins TRBV6-2 or TRBV6-3 to TRBJ1-5; the D is unclear. V lost 1 base, J lost 4 bases, and 8 bases lay in between. Germline V gives CDR1 MNHEY, CDR2 SVGEGT. The CDR3 length is 14 residues. This chain's CDR3 is CASSYFAGNQPQHF. CDR3 sequence (DNA): TGTGCCAGCAGTTACTTTGCGGGTAATCAGCCCCAGCATTTT.

The chain joins TRBV19 to TRBJ1-3, with TRBD1 identical over 8 bases. The junction had 7 bases not matched to a gene; V was cut back by 4 bases and J by 2 bases. The germline gives CDR1 LNHDA, CDR2 SQIVND (reference sequence). CDR3 size: 16 residues. CDR3 DNA: TGTGCCAGTAGTAAACCTATGGACAGGGCTGGAAACACCATATATTTT. Encoded protein: CASSKPMDRAGNTIYF.

Of note for this clone: One end of the junction is discordant with germline, which a read error may explain. V usage is TRBV2 and J usage is TRBJ1-2; D uncertain. Germline V gene lookup returns CDR1 SNHLY and CDR2 FYNNEI. The CDR3 has 12 amino acids. The CDR3 DNA reads as TGTGCCAGCAGTGAAGAGAACTATCGCTACACCTTC. Translated, it gives CASSEENYRYTF.

The table lists this clone with a few counts. This chain uses TRBV5-4 with TRBJ2-7, with 8 bases lining up with TRBD2. V was clipped by 4 bases and J by 6 bases; unmatched bases: 9. The CDR3 runs 14 residues. CDR1 SGHNT and CDR2 YYREEE come from the germline V gene (reference sequence). CDR3 in amino acids: CASSPWTSQREQYF. CDR3 DNA: TGTGCCAGCAGCCCCTGGACTAGCCAACGCGAGCAGTACTTC.

This chain uses TRBV24-1 with TRBJ1-4; possibly TRBD1 for D (5 bases). Germline V gene sequence: CDR1 KGHDR, CDR2 SFDVKD. The CDR3 has 13 amino acids. The V end was cut by 4 bases, the J end by 6 bases, with 8 bases between. The DNA of the CDR3 is TGTGCCACCAGTGACAGGGCGTATGAAAAACTGTTTTTT. It yields the protein CATSDRAYEKLFF.

This clone has only a few counts. The chain carries TRBV5-1 and TRBJ2-7, with D perhaps matching TRBD1 (6 bases). Germline V CDR1 and CDR2: SGHRS, YFSETQ. The CDR3 is 14 residues long. V was pared by 8 bases and J by 5 bases, with 20 bases between. The CDR3 DNA reads as TGCGCCAGTCGGTCCTCACAGGGTCGTAACGAGCAGTACTTC. This gives the protein CASRSSQGRNEQYF.

The chain is built from TRBV5-1 and TRBJ2-7; no clear D gene. V lost 2 bases and J 0 bases, leaving 9 bases between the germline ends. Germline CDR1 reads SGHRS; CDR2 reads YFSETQ. The CDR3 runs to 14 residues. The CDR3 loop is CASSFRGDSYEQYF. The CDR3 DNA reads TGCGCCAGCAGCTTCCGCGGAGACTCCTACGAGCAGTACTTC.

The V and J genes are TRBV5-1 and TRBJ2-1; TRBD2 agrees at 7 bases. The trim removed 3 bases at V and 6 bases at J, leaving 6 bases unmatched. CDR3 length: 14 residues. Germline assignment: CDR1 SGHRS and CDR2 YFSETQ. The CDR3 spells CASSWEGLGNEQFF. The CDR3 DNA reads as TGCGCCAGCAGCTGGGAGGGGTTAGGCAATGAGCAGTTCTTC. Full variable domain (remainder filled in from reference TRBV5-1 and TRBJ2-1): KAGVTQTPRYLIKTRGQQVTLSCSPISGHRSVSWYQQTPGQGLQFLFEYFSETQRNKGNFPGRFSGRQFSNSRSEMNVSTLELGDSALYLCASSWEGLGNEQFFGPGTRLTVL.

This chain links TRBV12-3 or TRBV12-4 with TRBJ1-2, with 9 positions matching TRBD1. The CDR3 is 13 residues long. With 7 bases clipped from V and 6 bases from J, the junction kept 6 bases outside the gene matches. The CDR3 spells CASTYRGPDGYTF. The CDR3 DNA sequence: TGTGCCAGCACCTACAGGGGGCCGGATGGCTACACCTTC.

This clone was seen a single time. This chain connects TRBV13 to TRBJ2-7; 10 bases agree with TRBD1. The CDR3 runs to 16 residues. The germline V gene has CDR1 PRHDT and CDR2 FYEKMQ (reference sequence). V trimming: 4 bases; J trimming: 3 bases; junction bases outside the gene matches: 9. CDR3 in DNA: TGTGCCAGCAGCTCTCTTCGGACAGGGGGATTCTACGAGCAGTACTTC. The encoded protein is CASSSLRTGGFYEQYF.

V and J are TRBV7-8 and TRBJ1-6, with a weak D call TRBD1 (6 bases). Germline assignment: CDR1 SGHVS and CDR2 FQNEAQ. This CDR3 region has 15 residues. V lost 4 bases and J lost 5, with 12 bases in between. The CDR3 sequence: CASSSRGGNNSPLHF. In nucleotides, the CDR3 is TGTGCCAGCAGCTCGCGGGGGGGCAATAATTCACCCCTCCACTTT. Combining the CDR3 with reference TRBV7-8 and TRBJ1-6 gives the whole variable domain GAGVSQSPRYKVAKRGQDVALRCDPISGHVSLFWYQQALGQGPEFLTYFQNEAQLDKSGLPSDRFFAERPEGSVSTLKIQRTQQEDSAVYLCASSSRGGNNSPLHFGNGTRLTVT.

The chain has TRBV7-8 and TRBJ2-1; 9 bases agree with TRBD2. From germline, CDR1 is SGHVS and CDR2 FQNEAQ. The CDR3 has 16 amino acids. V trimming: 5 bases; J trimming: 6 bases; junction bases outside the gene matches: 11. The DNA for the CDR3 is TGTGCCAGCAGCCGAGATCCGGGACTAGCAGCCAATGAGCAGTTCTTC. It is translated as CASSRDPGLAANEQFF.

This chain connects TRBV4-2 to TRBJ2-5; maybe TRBD2 (6 bases). This CDR3 is 16 amino acids long. V was cut by 0 bases and J by 4 bases, with 15 bases left in between. Germline lookup yields CDR1 LGHNA and CDR2 YNFKEQ. The CDR3 spells CASSQESPGAGETQYF. The CDR3 bases are TGTGCCAGCAGCCAAGAGAGTCCGGGAGCGGGAGAGACCCAGTACTTC.

This clone appeared a single time. The chain couples TRBV7-5 to TRBJ1-3. TRBV7-5 is designated a pseudogene. CDR3 size: 17 residues. The chain's CDR3 is CVRSLAWSTDSGNTIYF. The CDR3, as DNA: TGTGTCAGAAGCTTAGCCTGGTCAACTGACTCTGGAAACACCATATATTTT.

The chain recombines TRBV30 with TRBJ1-1, with a possible D match to TRBD1 (5 bases). The V and J ends lost 2 bases and 5 bases respectively, with 18 bases between them. Looked up from germline, CDR1 is GTSNPN and CDR2 is SVGIG (reference sequence). CDR3 length: 15 amino acids. The DNA of the CDR3 is TGTGCCTGGAGTTCCCCTTTGGGGGGGGAAACTGAAGCTTTCTTT. It codes for CAWSSPLGGETEAFF.

The chain carries TRBV7-2 and TRBJ2-7; no reliable D call. There are 13 residues in the CDR3. V lost 3 bases to trimming and J lost 1 base, with 7 bases between them. Germline loops: CDR1 SGHTA, CDR2 FQGNSA. The CDR3 region is CASSFTESYEQYF. The CDR3 region has the DNA TGTGCCAGCAGCTTTACTGAGTCCTACGAGCAGTACTTC.

V usage is TRBV11-3 and J usage is TRBJ2-1; 8 nucleotides agree with TRBD1. Germline V gene lookup returns CDR1 SGHNT and CDR2 YENEEA. With 2 bases clipped from V and 7 bases from J, the junction kept 1 base outside the gene matches. The CDR3 extends over 13 amino acids. CDR3 sequence: CASSLRQGNEQFF. The DNA of the CDR3 is TGTGCCAGCAGCTTACGACAGGGGAATGAGCAGTTCTTC.

The chain employs TRBV18 and TRBJ1-1; 7 bases line up with TRBD1. The germline V gene encodes CDR1 KGHSH and CDR2 LQKENI. The CDR3 spans 15 residues. J was trimmed by 3 bases and V by 1 base; bases with no gene match: 5. CDR3 loop: CASSPQRQGYTEAFF. The CDR3 coding sequence is TGTGCCAGCTCACCACAGAGACAGGGTTACACTGAAGCTTTCTTT.

This chain uses TRBV5-1 with TRBJ2-2; 7 bases agree with TRBD1. The V and J ends lost 2 bases and 3 bases, in that order; junction bases with no gene match: 4. CDR1 is SGHRS, CDR2 YFSETQ, per germline. The CDR3 covers 15 residues. The CDR3 reads CASSFTGDYTGELFF. The CDR3 nucleotides are TGCGCCAGCAGCTTCACAGGGGATTACACCGGGGAGCTGTTTTTT.

This chain connects TRBV7-3 to TRBJ2-2; 9 positions match TRBD1. In germline, CDR1 is SGHTA, CDR2 FQGTGA. The CDR3 totals 15 residues. V lost 5 bases to trimming and J lost 5 bases; unmatched junction nucleotides: 6. The CDR3 region has the DNA TGTGCCAGCAGCCGGGGACAGGGTGGGACCGGGGAGCTGTTTTTT. Its protein is CASSRGQGGTGELFF.